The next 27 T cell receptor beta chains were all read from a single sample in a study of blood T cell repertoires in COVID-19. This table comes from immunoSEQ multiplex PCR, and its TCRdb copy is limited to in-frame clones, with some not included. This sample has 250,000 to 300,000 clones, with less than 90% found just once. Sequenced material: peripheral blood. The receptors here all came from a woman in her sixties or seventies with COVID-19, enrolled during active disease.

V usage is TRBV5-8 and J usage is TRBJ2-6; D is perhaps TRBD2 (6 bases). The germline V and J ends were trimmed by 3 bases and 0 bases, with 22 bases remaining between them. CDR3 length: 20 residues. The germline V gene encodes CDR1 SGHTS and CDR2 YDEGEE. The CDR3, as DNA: TGTGCCAGCAGCTCGAAGGGTGGGGGGAATAGGGCCTCTGGGGCCAACGTCCTGACTTTC. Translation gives CASSSKGGGNRASGANVLTF.

The CDR3 DNA reads TGCGCCAGCAGCTTGTCTCGGGAGAACACTGAAGCTTTCTTT. Residues: CASSLSRENTEAFF. The J gene is TRBJ1-1, the V gene TRBV5-1; unclear D gene. The CDR3 contains 14 residues. CDR1 and CDR2 from the germline V gene are SGHRS and YFSETQ. Trimming removed 1 base from V and 1 base from J, with 8 bases in between. Combining the CDR3 with reference TRBV5-1 and TRBJ1-1 gives the whole variable domain KAGVTQTPRYLIKTRGQQVTLSCSPISGHRSVSWYQQTPGQGLQFLFEYFSETQRNKGNFPGRFSGRQFSNSRSEMNVSTLELGDSALYLCASSLSRENTEAFFGQGTRLTVV.

The CDR3 sequence is CAWSRTGEWEKLFF. The DNA of the CDR3 is TGTGCCTGGAGTCGGACAGGGGAGTGGGAAAAACTGTTTTTT. V usage is TRBV30 and J usage is TRBJ1-4, with 9 bases fitting TRBD1. V was clipped by 2 bases and J by 8 bases; unmatched bases: 6. Germline CDR1 is GTSNPN and CDR2 is SVGIG (reference sequence). There are 14 residues in the CDR3.

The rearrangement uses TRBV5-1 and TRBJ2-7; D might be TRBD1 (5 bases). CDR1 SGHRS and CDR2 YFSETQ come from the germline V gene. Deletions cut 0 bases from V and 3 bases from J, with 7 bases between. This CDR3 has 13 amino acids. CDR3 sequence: CASSLGQNYEQYF. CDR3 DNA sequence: TGCGCCAGCAGCTTGGGACAGAACTACGAGCAGTACTTC.

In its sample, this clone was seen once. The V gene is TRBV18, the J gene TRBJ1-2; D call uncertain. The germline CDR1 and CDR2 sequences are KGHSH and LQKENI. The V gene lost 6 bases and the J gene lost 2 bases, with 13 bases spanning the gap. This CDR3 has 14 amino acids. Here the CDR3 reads CASSPESENYGYTF. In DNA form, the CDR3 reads TGTGCCAGCTCTCCGGAGAGTGAGAACTATGGCTACACCTTC.

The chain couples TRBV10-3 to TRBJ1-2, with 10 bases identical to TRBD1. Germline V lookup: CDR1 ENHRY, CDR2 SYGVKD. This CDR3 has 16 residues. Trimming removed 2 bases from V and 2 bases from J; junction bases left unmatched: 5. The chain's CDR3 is CAISEAPGQGNYGYTF. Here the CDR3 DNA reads TGTGCCATCAGTGAGGCCCCGGGACAGGGGAACTATGGCTACACCTTC.

Here the CDR3 DNA reads TGTGCCAGCTCACTCGGTGCAGGCCCAATTCAGCCCCAGCATTTT. Amino acid sequence: CASSLGAGPIQPQHF. The chain carries TRBV18 and TRBJ1-5; D is ambiguous. V lost 4 bases, J lost 6 bases, and 16 bases lay in between. The CDR3 contains 15 residues. Germline CDR1 and CDR2: KGHSH and LQKENI.

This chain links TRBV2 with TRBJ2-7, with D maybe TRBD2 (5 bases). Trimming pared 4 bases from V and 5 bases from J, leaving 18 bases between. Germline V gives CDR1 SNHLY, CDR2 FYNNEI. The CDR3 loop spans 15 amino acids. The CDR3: CASSARQRVIDEQYF. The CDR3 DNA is TGTGCCAGCAGTGCACGGCAGAGGGTTATCGACGAGCAGTACTTC.

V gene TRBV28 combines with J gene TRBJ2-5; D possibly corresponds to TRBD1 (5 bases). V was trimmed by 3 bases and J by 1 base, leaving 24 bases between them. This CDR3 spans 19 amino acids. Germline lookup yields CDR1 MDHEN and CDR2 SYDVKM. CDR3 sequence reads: CASSLSLEWGEKIQETQYF. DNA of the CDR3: TGTGCCAGCAGTTTGTCCCTCGAATGGGGCGAGAAAATCCAAGAGACCCAGTACTTC.

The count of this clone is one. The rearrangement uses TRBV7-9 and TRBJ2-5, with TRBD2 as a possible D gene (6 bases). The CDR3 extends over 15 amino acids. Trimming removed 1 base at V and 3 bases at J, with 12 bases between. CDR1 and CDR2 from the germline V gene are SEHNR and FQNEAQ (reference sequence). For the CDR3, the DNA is TGTGCCAGCAGCTTAGGGTCCGGGGGTAAAGAGACCCAGTACTTC. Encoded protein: CASSLGSGGKETQYF.

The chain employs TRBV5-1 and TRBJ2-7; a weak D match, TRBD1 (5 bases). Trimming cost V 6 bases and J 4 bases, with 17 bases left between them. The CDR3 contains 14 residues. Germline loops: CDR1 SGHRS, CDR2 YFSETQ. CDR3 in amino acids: CASNSKGEGYEQYF. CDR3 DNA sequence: TGCGCCAGCAACAGTAAAGGGGAAGGTTACGAGCAGTACTTC.

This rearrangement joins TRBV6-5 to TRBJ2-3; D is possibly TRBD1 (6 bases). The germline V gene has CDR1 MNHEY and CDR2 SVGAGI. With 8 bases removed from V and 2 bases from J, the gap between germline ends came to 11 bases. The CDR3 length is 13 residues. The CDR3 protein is CASWGLDTDTQYF. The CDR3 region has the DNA TGTGCCAGCTGGGGGCTTGACACAGATACGCAGTATTTT.

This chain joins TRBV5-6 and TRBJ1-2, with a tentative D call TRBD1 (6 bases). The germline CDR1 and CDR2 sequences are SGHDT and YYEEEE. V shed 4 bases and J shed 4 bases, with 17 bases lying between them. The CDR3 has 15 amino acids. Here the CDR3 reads CASSGRGSPIYGYTF. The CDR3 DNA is TGTGCCAGCAGCGGGAGGGGGTCCCCCATCTATGGCTACACCTTC.

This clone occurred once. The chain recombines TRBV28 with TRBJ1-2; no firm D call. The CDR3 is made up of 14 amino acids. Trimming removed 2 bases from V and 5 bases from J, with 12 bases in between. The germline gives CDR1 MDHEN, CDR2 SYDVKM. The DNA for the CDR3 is TGTGCCAGCAGTTTAAGCACAGACGATTATGGCTACACCTTC. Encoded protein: CASSLSTDDYGYTF.

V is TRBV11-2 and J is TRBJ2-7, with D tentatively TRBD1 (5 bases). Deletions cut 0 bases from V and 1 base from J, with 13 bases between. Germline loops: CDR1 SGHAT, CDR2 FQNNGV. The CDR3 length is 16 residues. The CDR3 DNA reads TGTGCCAGCAGCTTAGATGAAAGGGGCGCTTCCTACGAGCAGTACTTC. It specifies CASSLDERGASYEQYF.

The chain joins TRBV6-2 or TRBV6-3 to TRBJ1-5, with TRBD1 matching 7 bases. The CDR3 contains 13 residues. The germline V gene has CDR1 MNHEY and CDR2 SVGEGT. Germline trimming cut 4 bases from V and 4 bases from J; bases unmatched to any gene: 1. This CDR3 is CASSWDSNQPQHF. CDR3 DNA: TGTGCCAGCAGTTGGGACAGTAATCAGCCCCAGCATTTT.

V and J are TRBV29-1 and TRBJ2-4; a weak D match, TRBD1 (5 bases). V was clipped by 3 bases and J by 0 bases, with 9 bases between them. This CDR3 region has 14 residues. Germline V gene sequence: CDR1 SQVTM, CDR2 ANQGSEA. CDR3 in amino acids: CSVEGLLAKNIQYF. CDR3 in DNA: TGCAGCGTTGAGGGGCTCCTAGCCAAAAACATTCAGTACTTC.

The CDR3 DNA follows: TGTGCCAGCAGCCAGCGCAGGTCTAGCGGGGCCTCTTCCTACGAGCAGTACTTC. The encoded protein is CASSQRRSSGASSYEQYF. V gene TRBV7-2 combines with J gene TRBJ2-7; 9 nucleotides line up with TRBD2. Germline CDR1 is SGHTA and CDR2 is FQGNSA. The V segment lost 5 bases and the J segment 1 base; nucleotides outside the gene matches: 15. CDR3 size: 18 residues.

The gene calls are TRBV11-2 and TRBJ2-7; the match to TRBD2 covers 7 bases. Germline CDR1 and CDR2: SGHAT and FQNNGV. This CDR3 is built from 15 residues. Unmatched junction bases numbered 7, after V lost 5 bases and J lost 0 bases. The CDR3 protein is CASSPGEGSSYEQYF. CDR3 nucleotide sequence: TGTGCCAGCAGCCCGGGGGAGGGCAGCTCCTACGAGCAGTACTTC.

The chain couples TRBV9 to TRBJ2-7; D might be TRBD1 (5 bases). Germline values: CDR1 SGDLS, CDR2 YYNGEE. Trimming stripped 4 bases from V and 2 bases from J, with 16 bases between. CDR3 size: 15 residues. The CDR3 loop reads CASSSRSTVTYEQYF. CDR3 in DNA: TGTGCCAGCAGCTCCCGCTCGACAGTAACCTACGAGCAGTACTTC. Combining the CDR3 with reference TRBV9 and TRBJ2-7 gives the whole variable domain DSGVTQTPKHLITATGQRVTLRCSPRSGDLSVYWYQQSLDQGLQFLIQYYNGEERAKGNILERFSAQQFPDLHSELNLSSLELGDSALYFCASSSRSTVTYEQYFGPGTRLTVT.

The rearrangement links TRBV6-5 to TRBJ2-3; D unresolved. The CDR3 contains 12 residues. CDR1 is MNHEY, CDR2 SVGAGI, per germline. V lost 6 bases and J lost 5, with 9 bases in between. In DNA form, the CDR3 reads TGTGCCAGCAGCCCGGGTGGAGATACGCAGTATTTT. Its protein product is CASSPGGDTQYF.

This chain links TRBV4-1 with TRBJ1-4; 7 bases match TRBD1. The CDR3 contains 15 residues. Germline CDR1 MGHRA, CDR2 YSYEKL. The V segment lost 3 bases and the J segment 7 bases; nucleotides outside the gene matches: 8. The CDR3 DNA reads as TGCGCCAGCAGCCAGCCGACAGGGCTTAGTGAAAAACTGTTTTTT. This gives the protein CASSQPTGLSEKLFF.

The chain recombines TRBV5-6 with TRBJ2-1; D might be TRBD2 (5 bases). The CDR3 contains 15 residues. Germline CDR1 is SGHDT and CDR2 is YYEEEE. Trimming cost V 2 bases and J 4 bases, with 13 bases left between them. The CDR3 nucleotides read TGTGCCAGCAGCTTTGAGACTAACAAATACAATGAGCAGTTCTTC. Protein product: CASSFETNKYNEQFF.

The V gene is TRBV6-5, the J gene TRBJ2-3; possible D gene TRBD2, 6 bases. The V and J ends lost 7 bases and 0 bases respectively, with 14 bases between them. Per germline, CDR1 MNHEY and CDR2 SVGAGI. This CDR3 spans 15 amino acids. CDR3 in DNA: TGTGCCAGCAACACAGCGGGCTCAAGCACAGATACGCAGTATTTT. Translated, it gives CASNTAGSSTDTQYF.

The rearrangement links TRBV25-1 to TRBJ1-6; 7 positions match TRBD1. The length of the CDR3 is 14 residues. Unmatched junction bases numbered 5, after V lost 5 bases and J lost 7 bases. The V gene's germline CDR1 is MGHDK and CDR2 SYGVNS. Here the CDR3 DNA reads TGTGCCAGCAGTCATTCAGGGGGGAATTCACCCCTCCACTTT. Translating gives CASSHSGGNSPLHF.

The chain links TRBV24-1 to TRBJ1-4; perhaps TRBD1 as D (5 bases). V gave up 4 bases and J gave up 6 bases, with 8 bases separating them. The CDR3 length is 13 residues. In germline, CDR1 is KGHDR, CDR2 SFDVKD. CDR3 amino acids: CATSDRADEKLFF. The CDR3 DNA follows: TGTGCCACCAGTGACAGGGCCGATGAAAAACTGTTTTTT.

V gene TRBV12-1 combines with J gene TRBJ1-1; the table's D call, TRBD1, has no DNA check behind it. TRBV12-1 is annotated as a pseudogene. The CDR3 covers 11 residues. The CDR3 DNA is TGTGCCAGCAGCTCAGGCTCTGAAGCTTTCTTT. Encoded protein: CASSSGSEAFF.